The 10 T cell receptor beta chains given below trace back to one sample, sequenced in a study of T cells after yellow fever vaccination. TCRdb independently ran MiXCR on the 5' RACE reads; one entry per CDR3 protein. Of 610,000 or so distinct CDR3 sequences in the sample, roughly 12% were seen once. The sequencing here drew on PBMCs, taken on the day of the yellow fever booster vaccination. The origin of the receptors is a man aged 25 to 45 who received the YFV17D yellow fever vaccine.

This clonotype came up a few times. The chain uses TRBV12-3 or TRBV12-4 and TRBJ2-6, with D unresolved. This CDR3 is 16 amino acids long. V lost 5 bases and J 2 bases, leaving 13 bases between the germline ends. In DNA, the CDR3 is TGTGCCAGCAGTATAGATCCGGGCCCTGGGGCCAACGTCCTGACTTTC. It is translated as CASSIDPGPGANVLTF.

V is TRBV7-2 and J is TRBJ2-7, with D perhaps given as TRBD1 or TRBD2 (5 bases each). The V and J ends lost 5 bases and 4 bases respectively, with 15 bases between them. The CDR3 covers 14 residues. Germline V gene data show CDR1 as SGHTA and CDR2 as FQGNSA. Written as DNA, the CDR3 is TGTGCCAGCAGCGGCCGGGACGGCCTTTACGAGCAGTACTTC. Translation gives CASSGRDGLYEQYF.

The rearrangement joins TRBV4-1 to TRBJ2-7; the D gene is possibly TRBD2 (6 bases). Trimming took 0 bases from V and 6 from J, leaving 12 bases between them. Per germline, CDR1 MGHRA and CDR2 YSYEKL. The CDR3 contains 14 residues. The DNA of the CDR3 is TGCGCCAGCAGCCAAGAGGGACTTCTGGGCGAGCAGTACTTC. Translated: CASSQEGLLGEQYF.

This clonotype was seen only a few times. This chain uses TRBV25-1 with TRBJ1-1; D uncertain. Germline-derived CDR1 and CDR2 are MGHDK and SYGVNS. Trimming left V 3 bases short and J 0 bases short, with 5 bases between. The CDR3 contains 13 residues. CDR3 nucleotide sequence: TGTGCCAGCAGTGATCTGATGAACACTGAAGCTTTCTTT. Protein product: CASSDLMNTEAFF.

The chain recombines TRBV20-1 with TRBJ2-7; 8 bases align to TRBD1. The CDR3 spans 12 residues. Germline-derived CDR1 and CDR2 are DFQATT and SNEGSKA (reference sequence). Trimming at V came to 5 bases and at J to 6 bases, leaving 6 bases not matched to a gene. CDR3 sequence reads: CSAPGQVPEQYF. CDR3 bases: TGCAGTGCTCCGGGACAGGTTCCCGAGCAGTACTTC.

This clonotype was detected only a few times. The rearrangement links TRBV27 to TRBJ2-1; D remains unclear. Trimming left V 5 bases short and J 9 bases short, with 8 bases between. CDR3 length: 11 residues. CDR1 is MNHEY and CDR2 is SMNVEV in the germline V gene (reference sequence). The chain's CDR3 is CASSALGEQFF. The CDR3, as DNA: TGTGCCAGCAGTGCCCTGGGTGAGCAGTTCTTC.

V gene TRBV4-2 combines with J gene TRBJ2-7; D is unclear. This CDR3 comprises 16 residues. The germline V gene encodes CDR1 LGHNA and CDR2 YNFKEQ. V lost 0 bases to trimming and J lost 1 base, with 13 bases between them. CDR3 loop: CASSQDSSSRSYEQYF. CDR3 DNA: TGTGCCAGCAGCCAAGATTCGAGTTCCCGATCCTACGAGCAGTACTTC.

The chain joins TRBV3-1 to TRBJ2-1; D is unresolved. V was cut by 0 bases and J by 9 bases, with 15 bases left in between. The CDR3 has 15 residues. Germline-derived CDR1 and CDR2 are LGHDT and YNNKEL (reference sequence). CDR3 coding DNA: TGTGCCAGCAGCCAAGACCCTACGATGATTGGTGAGCAGTTCTTC. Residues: CASSQDPTMIGEQFF.

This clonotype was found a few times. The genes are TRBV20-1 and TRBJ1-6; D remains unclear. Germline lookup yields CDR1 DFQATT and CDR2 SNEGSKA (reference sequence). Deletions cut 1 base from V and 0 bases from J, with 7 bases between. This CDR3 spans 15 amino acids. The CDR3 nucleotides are TGCAGTGCTAGAGTGAGCCACTCCTATAATTCACCCCTCCACTTT. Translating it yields CSARVSHSYNSPLHF.

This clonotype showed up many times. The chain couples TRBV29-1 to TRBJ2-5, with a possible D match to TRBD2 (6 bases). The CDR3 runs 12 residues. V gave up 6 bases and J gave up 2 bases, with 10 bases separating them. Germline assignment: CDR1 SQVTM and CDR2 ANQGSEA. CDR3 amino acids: CSVRGGQETQYF. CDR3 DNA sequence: TGCAGCGTAAGAGGAGGGCAAGAGACCCAGTACTTC. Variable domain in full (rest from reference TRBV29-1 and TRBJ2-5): SAVISQKPSRDICQRGTSLTIQCQVDSQVTMMFWYRQQPGQSLTLIATANQGSEATYESGFVIDKFPISRPNLTFSTLTVSNMSPEDSSIYLCSVRGGQETQYFGPGTRLLVL.